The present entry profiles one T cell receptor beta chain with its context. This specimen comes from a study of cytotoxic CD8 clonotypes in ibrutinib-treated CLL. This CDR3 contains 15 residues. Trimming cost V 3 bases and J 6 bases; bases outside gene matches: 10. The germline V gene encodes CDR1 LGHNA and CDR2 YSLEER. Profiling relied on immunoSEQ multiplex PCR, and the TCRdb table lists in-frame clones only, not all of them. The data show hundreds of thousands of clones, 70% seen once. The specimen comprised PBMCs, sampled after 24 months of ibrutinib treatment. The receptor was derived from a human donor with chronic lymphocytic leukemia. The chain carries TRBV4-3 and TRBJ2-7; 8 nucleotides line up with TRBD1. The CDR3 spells CASSHRLDRALEQYF. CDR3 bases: TGCGCCAGCAGCCACAGACTGGACAGGGCTCTCGAGCAGTACTTC.